This is a list of T cell receptor beta chains from one sample in a study of blood T cell repertoires in COVID-19. The assay was immunoSEQ multiplex PCR, and TCRdb's table has in-frame clones only and misses some. This sample yields 110,000 to 150,000 clones, of which around 88% are seen a single time; around 3% belongs to the top ten. The sequenced material came from peripheral blood. The receptors derive from a man in his 60s with active or convalescent COVID-19. Both conserved end residues are part of each CDR3. The D gene is left open where the match is weak. A row's size may be missing; if present it is once, few, many or a size class.

>TRBJ1-2|TRBV28|-|-
CASSTLGDAQGGYTF
>TRBJ1-5|TRBV6-5|once|TRBD1
CASRGTGGQPQHF
>TRBJ2-7|TRBV24-1|-|-
CATSDPTEPYGEQYF
>TRBJ1-2|TRBV28|-|-
CASTPDTNYGYTF
>TRBJ1-4|TRBV6-5|-|-
CASRLRGGTNEKLFF
>TRBJ1-6|TRBV2|-|-
CATRGGHNNSPLHF
>TRBJ2-2|TRBV28|-|TRBD1
CASSPPRGYRTGELFF
>TRBJ2-2|TRBV7-2|-|-
CASSPKNTGELFF
>TRBJ2-2|TRBV9|-|-
CATARGGPGAGELFF
>TRBJ2-5|TRBV28|-|TRBD2
CASSFSGGPYVTQYF
>TRBJ2-5|TRBV5-1|-|TRBD2
CASREEGGAEETQYF
>TRBJ2-7|TRBV9|-|TRBD2
CASSYRSGDFDEQYF
>TRBJ2-1|TRBV28|-|TRBD2
CASSFLSGAGVRNEQFF
>TRBJ2-5|TRBV7-9|many|-
CASSLRKWESWETQYF
>TRBJ1-2|TRBV5-1|few|-
CASGLGARDYGYTF
>TRBJ2-1|TRBV24-1|-|TRBD1
CATSDPRSGQYNEQFF
>TRBJ1-5|TRBV2|-|-
CASRQAPSQPQHF
>TRBJ1-1|TRBV5-1|-|-
CASSLVPGFNTEAFF
>TRBJ2-7|TRBV2|once|TRBD2
CASSVAGGFQYF
>TRBJ1-2|TRBV24-1|-|TRBD1
CATSDATGASYGYTF
>TRBJ2-2|TRBV7-6|-|-
CASSFGDTGELFF
>TRBJ1-1|TRBV15|once|-
CATSRVQRQNTEAFF
>TRBJ2-1|TRBV7-3|once|TRBD2
CASSLRGGTKSYNEQFF
>TRBJ1-2|TRBV27|-|TRBD1
CASSYRDSLYGYTF
>TRBJ2-7|TRBV28|-|TRBD1
CASSSRTGVLYEQYF
>TRBJ2-1|TRBV29-1|-|TRBD1
CSGTGGGEQFF
>TRBJ2-7|TRBV7-2|-|TRBD2
CASSLALLAVYEQYF
>TRBJ2-5|TRBV11-3|-|TRBD2
CASSPGGASETQYF
>TRBJ2-2|TRBV6-5|-|-
CASSYTRGGNTGELFF
>TRBJ1-2|TRBV2|-|-
CASRSLGGAGYTF
>TRBJ2-2|TRBV5-1|-|TRBD2
CASSQYRGRESDTGELFF
>TRBJ2-3|TRBV4-2|-|-
CASSQEGRADTQYF
>TRBJ2-6|TRBV6-1|-|-
CASSDRVSGANVLTF
>TRBJ1-5|TRBV4-2|-|TRBD1
CASSPGGSNQPQHF
>TRBJ2-3|TRBV5-1|-|-
CASSDLAHGSDTQYF
>TRBJ1-6|TRBV28|-|TRBD1
CASSLTTGRSPLHF
>TRBJ1-1|TRBV9|-|-
CASSVGNAGTEAFF
>TRBJ2-7|TRBV4-2|-|TRBD2
CASSQVRAASGGLAGSRAYEQYF
>TRBJ2-5|TRBV5-6|-|-
CASSLADSSQETQYF
>TRBJ2-7|TRBV29-1|-|TRBD1
CSVRPPGQSYEQYF
>TRBJ1-3|TRBV28|-|-
CASSLEHLSGNTIYF
>TRBJ2-1|TRBV2|once|-
CASREQVLSYNEQFF